Many counts were recorded for the clone carrying this TCR beta chain. What it binds is unknown. Each CDR3 protein is one row after TCRdb ran MiXCR on the RACE reads. Here the sample spans about 84,000 distinct CDR3 sequences, about a tenth being singletons. Time point defined: patch test 3, about 24 weeks after DPC sensitization. This sample's treatment: therapeutic diphenylcyclopropenone sensitization with weekly scalp DPC. Blood was drawn before each patch test was applied. The CDR3 has 16 residues. Per the germline V gene, CDR1 is MNHEY and CDR2 is SVGAGI. With 6 bases clipped from V and 0 bases from J, the junction kept 4 bases outside the gene matches. This entry comes from a study of human T cells and chemical hapten exposure. Whole-study context: Upper-back patch tests with 0.01% DPC were read at 6 days. Study results and caveats: Among TCRs, those above 1 in 1000 frequency were unaffected by DPC sensitization. Counts of TCRs expanded at PT1 correlated positively with patch test score.

The V gene is TRBV6-5, the J gene TRBJ2-1; 11 bases agree with TRBD2. This receptor was obtained from a woman aged 50 to 60 with alopecia areata. Some clones in this sample may be carry-over from other donors' samples. Specimen: whole blood, collected in connection with sensitization to the hapten diphenylcyclopropenone (DPC). This CDR3 is CASRRLAGSSYNEQFF. As DNA, the CDR3 is TGTGCCAGCAGACGACTAGCGGGGAGCTCCTACAATGAGCAGTTCTTC.